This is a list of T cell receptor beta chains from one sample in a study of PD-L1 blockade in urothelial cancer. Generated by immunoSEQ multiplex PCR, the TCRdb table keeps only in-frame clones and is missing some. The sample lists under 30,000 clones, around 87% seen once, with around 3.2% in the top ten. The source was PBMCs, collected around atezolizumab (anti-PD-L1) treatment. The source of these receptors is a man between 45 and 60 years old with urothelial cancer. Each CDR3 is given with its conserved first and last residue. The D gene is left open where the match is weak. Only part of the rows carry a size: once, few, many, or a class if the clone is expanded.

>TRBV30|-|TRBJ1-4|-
TGTGCCTGGAGTGCAAACTCTGCAACTAATGAAAAACTGTTTTTT
CAWSANSATNEKLFF
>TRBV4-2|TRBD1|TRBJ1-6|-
TGTGCCAGCAGCCAAGACCGACAGGGCGGGAATTCACCCCTCCACTTT
CASSQDRQGGNSPLHF
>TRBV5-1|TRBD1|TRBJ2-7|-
TGCGCCAGCAGCTTGGCCTGGACAGGGTCGATACAAGAGCAGTACTTC
CASSLAWTGSIQEQYF
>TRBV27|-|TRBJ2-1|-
TGTGCCAGCAGTTCCCGACAAGTCCAATCCTACAATGAGCAGTTCTTC
CASSSRQVQSYNEQFF
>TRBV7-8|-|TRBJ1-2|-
TGTGCCAGCAGCTTTGGGCAGGGCTATGGCTACACCTTC
CASSFGQGYGYTF
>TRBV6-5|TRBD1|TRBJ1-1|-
TGTGCCAGCTCGGGGACAGAAACGTCTGAAGCTTTCTTT
CASSGTETSEAFF
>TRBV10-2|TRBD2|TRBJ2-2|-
TGCGCCAGCAGCCTACTAGCGTCGAACACCGGGGAGCTGTTTTTT
CASSLLASNTGELFF
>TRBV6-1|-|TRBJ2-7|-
TGTGCCAGCAGCCTCCTAATCCGTGAGCAGTACTTC
CASSLLIREQYF
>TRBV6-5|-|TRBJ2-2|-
TGTGCCAGCAGTTACGAGGTCACCGGGGAGCTGTTTTTT
CASSYEVTGELFF
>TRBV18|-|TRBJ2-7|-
TGTGCCAGCTCACCAGGTGAGCCTCCCCACGAGCAGTACTTC
CASSPGEPPHEQYF
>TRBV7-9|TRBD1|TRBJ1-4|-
TGTGCCAGCAGCTTGACAGGGGTTAATGAAAAACTGTTTTTT
CASSLTGVNEKLFF
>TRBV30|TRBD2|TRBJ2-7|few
TGTGCCTGGAGTGGGGGACTAGTGGGTGTCTACGAGCAGTACTTC
CAWSGGLVGVYEQYF
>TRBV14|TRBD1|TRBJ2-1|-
TGTGCCAGCAGCCAAGTCAGGGGGCCCTACAATGAGCAGTTCTTC
CASSQVRGPYNEQFF
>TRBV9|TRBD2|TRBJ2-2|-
TGTGCCAGCAGCGGAGCTAGCGGGGACCGGGAGCTGTTTTTT
CASSGASGDRELFF
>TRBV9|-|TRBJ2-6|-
TGTGCCAGCAGCGTAGCGTTGAGATCTGGGGCCAACGTCCTGACTTTC
CASSVALRSGANVLTF
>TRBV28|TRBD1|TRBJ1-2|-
TGTGCCAGCCTAACAGGGGGCAAGGACTATGGCTACACCTTC
CASLTGGKDYGYTF
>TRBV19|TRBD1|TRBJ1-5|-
TGTGCCAGTAGTATCTGGAGACAGGGCCATCAGCCCCAGCATTTT
CASSIWRQGHQPQHF
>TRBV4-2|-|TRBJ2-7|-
TGTGCCAGCAGCCAGCCCCGGGACACATCCTACGAGCAGTACTTC
CASSQPRDTSYEQYF
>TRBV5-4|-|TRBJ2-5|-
TGTGCCAGCAGCTTGAGGGGGACGAAGATTTCGCCAGAGACCCAGTACTTC
CASSLRGTKISPETQYF
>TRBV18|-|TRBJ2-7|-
TGTGCCAGCTCACTAGATAGTCCAGGGTTAGCCTACGAGCAGTACTTC
CASSLDSPGLAYEQYF
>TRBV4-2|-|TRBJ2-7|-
TGTGCCAGCAGCCAAAAATCACAGGGCCCACGTACGTACTTC
CASSQKSQGPRTYF
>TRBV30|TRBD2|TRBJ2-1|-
TGTGCCTGGGGGACTAGCGGCTACAATGAGCAGTTCTTC
CAWGTSGYNEQFF
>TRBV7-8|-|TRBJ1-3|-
TGTGCCAGCAGCGCTAGGGGCTCTGGAAACACCATATATTTT
CASSARGSGNTIYF
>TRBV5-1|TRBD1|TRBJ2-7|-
TGCGCCAGCAGCCCTTGGGACAGGGGGAGTTACGAGCAGTACTTC
CASSPWDRGSYEQYF
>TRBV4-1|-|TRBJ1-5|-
TGCGCCAGCAGCCAAGATTGGCGGGGGGCCATAAATCAGCCCCAGCATTTT
CASSQDWRGAINQPQHF
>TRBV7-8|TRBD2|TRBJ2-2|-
TGTGCCAGCAGCGTACCAGGGACTAGCGGGAGGGTGGGCGGGGAGCTGTTTTTT
CASSVPGTSGRVGGELFF
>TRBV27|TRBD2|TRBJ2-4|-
TGTGCCAGCAGTTTATCGATTAGCGGGAGAGCCAAAAACATTCAGTACTTC
CASSLSISGRAKNIQYF
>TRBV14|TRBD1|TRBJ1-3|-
TGTGCCAGCAGCCCGACGACAGGGATCGGAAACACCATATATTTT
CASSPTTGIGNTIYF
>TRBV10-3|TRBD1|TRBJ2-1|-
TGTGCCATCAGTGACGGGACAGGGTACTACAATGAGCAGTTCTTC
CAISDGTGYYNEQFF
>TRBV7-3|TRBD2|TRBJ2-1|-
TGTGCCAGCAGCTTGGGACGACTAGCGGGGGGTCCCTACAATGAGCAGTTCTTC
CASSLGRLAGGPYNEQFF
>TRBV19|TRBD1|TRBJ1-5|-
TGTGCCAGTACTATAGACAGGGTCGATCAGCCCCAGCATTTT
CASTIDRVDQPQHF
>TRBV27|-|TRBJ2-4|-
TGTGCCAGCAGTACACAGGGCATCACGGATAATCAGTACTTC
CASSTQGITDNQYF
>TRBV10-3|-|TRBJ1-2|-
TGTGCCATCAGTGACGTGGGCCTCTATGGCTACACCTTC
CAISDVGLYGYTF
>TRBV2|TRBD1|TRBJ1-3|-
TGTGCCAGCAGTGAACAGGGGGCAGGTGGAAACACCATATATTTT
CASSEQGAGGNTIYF
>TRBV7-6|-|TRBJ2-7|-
TGTGCCAGCAGCCCTATGACAGGCTCCTACGAGCAGTACTTC
CASSPMTGSYEQYF
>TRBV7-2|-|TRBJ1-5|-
TGTGCCAGCAGCTCAACAGGGATGGGCAATCAGCCCCAGCATTTT
CASSSTGMGNQPQHF
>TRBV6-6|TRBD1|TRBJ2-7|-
TGTGCCAGCAGTTACCACTCGGACAGGGGTTACGAGCAGTACTTC
CASSYHSDRGYEQYF
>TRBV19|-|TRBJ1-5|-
TGTGCCAGTAGTATAGAGAGGAGTATTAGCAATCAGCCCCAGCATTTT
CASSIERSISNQPQHF
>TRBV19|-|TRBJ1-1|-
TGTGCCGCTGGACTTTTTCAGAACACTGAAGCTTTCTTT
CAAGLFQNTEAFF
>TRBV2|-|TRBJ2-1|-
TGTGCCAGCAGTGGGGCTAGCGCCAACCTCCAGTTCTTC
CASSGASANLQFF
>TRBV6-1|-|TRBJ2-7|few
TGTGCCAGCAACAGAGACCCGGACATCACCTACGAGCAGTACTTC
CASNRDPDITYEQYF
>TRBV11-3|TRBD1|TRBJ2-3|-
TGTGCCAGCAGCCCCGCGGGGACAGGGGCAGATACGCAGTATTTT
CASSPAGTGADTQYF
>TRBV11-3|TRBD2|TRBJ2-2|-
TGTGCCAGCAGCGTTAGCGGGGGGAGTGTCGGGGAGCTGTTTTTT
CASSVSGGSVGELFF
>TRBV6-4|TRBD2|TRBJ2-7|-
TGTGCCAGCAGTGACGGGGGACTAGCGGGCTACGAGCAGTACTTC
CASSDGGLAGYEQYF
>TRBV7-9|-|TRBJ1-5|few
TGTGCCAGCAGCCAAGGGACCTTGGGAGGTCAGCCCCAGCATTTT
CASSQGTLGGQPQHF
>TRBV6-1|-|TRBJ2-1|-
TGTGCCAGCAGTGAAATCGGGTCTGAGCAGTTCTTC
CASSEIGSEQFF
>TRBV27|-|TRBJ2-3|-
TGTGCCAGCAGTTCGCACCGGGACTCAAGCACAGATACGCAGTATTTT
CASSSHRDSSTDTQYF
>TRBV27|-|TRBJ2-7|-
TGTGCCAGCAGTCGTAAACAGGGCTACGAGCAGTACTTC
CASSRKQGYEQYF
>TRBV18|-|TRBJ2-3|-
TGTGCCAGCTCACCACTGTCTAGCGAAGATACGCAGTATTTT
CASSPLSSEDTQYF
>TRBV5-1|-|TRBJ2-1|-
TGCGCCAGCAGCTCCGGTGGGGGGGGCCATTACAATGAGCAGTTCTTC
CASSSGGGGHYNEQFF
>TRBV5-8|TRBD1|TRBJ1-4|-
TGTGCCAGCAGCCCAGGACAGGGTATAGACGAAAAACTGTTTTTT
CASSPGQGIDEKLFF
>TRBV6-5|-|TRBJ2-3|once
TGTGCCAGCAGAAACCGGGTAGATACGCAGTATTTT
CASRNRVDTQYF
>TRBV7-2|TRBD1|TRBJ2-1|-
TGTGCCAGCAGCCAGGACAGGGGATCCTACAATGAGCAGTTCTTC
CASSQDRGSYNEQFF
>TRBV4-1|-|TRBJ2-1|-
TGCGCCAGCAGCCAAATACTGCAAAGGGGCCCCAGTGGGGTCAATGAGCAGTTCTTC
CASSQILQRGPSGVNEQFF